This entry lists 18 T cell receptor beta chains sequenced from one sample in a study of cytomegalovirus exposure and HLA in healthy donors. The PCR contained 60 Vbeta and 13 Jbeta primers. Sequencing used immunoSEQ multiplex PCR; TCRdb keeps in-frame clones, though not all of them. The sample shows approximately 100,000 clones, over 65% of them seen only once. The sample was PBMCs. The receptors shown here come from a female donor in good health and CMV-seronegative.

The chain uses TRBV7-2 and TRBJ1-5, with a tentative D call TRBD1 (6 bases). The germline gives CDR1 SGHTA, CDR2 FQGNSA. CDR3 length: 15 amino acids. Trimming removed 5 bases from V and 3 bases from J, with 14 bases in between. This chain's CDR3 is CASSPGQGNNQPQHF. The CDR3 nucleotides read TGTGCCAGCAGCCCGGGGCAGGGGAACAATCAGCCCCAGCATTTT.

Points on this clone: Other DNA sequences in the same sample also yield this CDR3. The V gene is TRBV15, the J gene TRBJ1-1, with D perhaps matching TRBD1 (5 bases). CDR3 size: 14 residues. Trimming left V 3 bases short and J 1 base short, with 9 bases between. The germline V gene encodes CDR1 LNHNV and CDR2 YYDKDF (reference sequence). In nucleotides, the CDR3 is TGTGCCACCAGCAGGGGAACAGGGAACACTGAAGCTTTCTTT. Residues: CATSRGTGNTEAFF.

This clone is a singleton in its sample. This chain joins TRBV6-5 and TRBJ2-7; D is ambiguous. The CDR3 is made up of 12 amino acids. Germline V gene data show CDR1 as MNHEY and CDR2 as SVGAGI. V shed 5 bases and J shed 3 bases, with 8 bases lying between them. In DNA form, the CDR3 reads TGTGCCAGCAGTGCAGCGATCTACGAGCAGTACTTC. Amino acid sequence: CASSAAIYEQYF.

The V gene is TRBV9, the J gene TRBJ1-2; D remains ambiguous. CDR1 and CDR2 from the germline V gene are SGDLS and YYNGEE. CDR3 length: 13 amino acids. Trimming removed 3 bases from V and 4 bases from J, with 10 bases in between. CDR3 nucleotides: TGTGCCAGCAGCGCGGTCTCCTCCTATGGCTACACCTTC. Protein sequence: CASSAVSSYGYTF.

The J gene is TRBJ1-2, the V gene TRBV6-6, with D possibly matching TRBD1 (6 bases). The CDR3 runs 15 residues. Trimming left V 4 bases short and J 7 bases short, with 19 bases between. The germline gives CDR1 MNHNY, CDR2 SVGAGI (reference sequence). CDR3 sequence (DNA): TGTGCCAGCAGTTCCTTGACAGGCCCGGGTGGTGGCTACACCTTC. Protein sequence: CASSSLTGPGGGYTF.

The J gene is TRBJ2-2, the V gene TRBV7-9; 11 nucleotides agree with TRBD2. The V gene's germline CDR1 is SEHNR and CDR2 FQNEAQ (reference sequence). The CDR3 has 16 amino acids. Trimming at V came to 5 bases and at J to 5 bases, leaving 7 bases not matched to a gene. The CDR3 is CASSPITSGGTGELFF. DNA for the CDR3: TGTGCCAGCAGCCCTATTACTAGCGGGGGTACCGGGGAGCTGTTTTTT.

The rearrangement uses TRBV18 and TRBJ2-7; TRBD1 aligns across 8 bases. Trimming at V came to 3 bases and at J to 3 bases, leaving 4 bases not matched to a gene. The CDR3 covers 14 residues. Per germline, CDR1 KGHSH and CDR2 LQKENI. The CDR3 spells CASSPTGVGYEQYF. The CDR3 nucleotides read TGTGCCAGCTCACCGACAGGGGTGGGCTACGAGCAGTACTTC.

In the case of this clone: At one end the junction does not follow the germline gene, possibly because of a read error. The gene calls are TRBV7-7 and TRBJ2-1, with 11 positions matching TRBD1. CDR3 length: 15 residues. Germline V gene data show CDR1 as SSHAT and CDR2 as FNYEAQ (reference sequence). CDR3 loop: CASSLSGDRGNEQFF. DNA for the CDR3: TGTGCTAGCAGCTTAAGTGGGGACAGGGGGAATGAGCAGTTCTTC.

The chain employs TRBV11-2 and TRBJ2-1; TRBD2 is a possible D gene (5 bases). Germline lookup yields CDR1 SGHAT and CDR2 FQNNGV. V lost 4 bases and J lost 0, with 19 bases in between. The CDR3 contains 18 residues. CDR3 sequence reads: CASSSGPERRSSYNEQFF. CDR3 coding DNA: TGTGCCAGCAGCTCAGGACCGGAGCGGAGGAGCTCCTACAATGAGCAGTTCTTC.

The chain is built from TRBV5-1 and TRBJ2-6, with a weak D call TRBD2 (5 bases). Per germline, CDR1 SGHRS and CDR2 YFSETQ. Trimming left V 3 bases short and J 4 bases short, with 11 bases between. The CDR3 is 15 residues long. The CDR3 region is CASSWGEAGANVLTF. CDR3 in DNA: TGCGCCAGCAGCTGGGGAGAGGCCGGGGCCAACGTCCTGACTTTC.

The chain joins TRBV5-8 to TRBJ1-1; D is uncertain. Deletions cut 0 bases from V and 5 bases from J, with 8 bases between. Germline CDR1 is SGHTS and CDR2 is YDEGEE. The CDR3 is 13 amino acids. In nucleotides, the CDR3 is TGTGCCAGCAGCTTGGTTCGGGGTACTGAAGCTTTCTTT. It yields the protein CASSLVRGTEAFF.

This clone has only a few counts. The CDR3 region is CASYGTGGFYEQYF. CDR3 bases: TGTGCCAGCTACGGGACAGGGGGCTTTTACGAGCAGTACTTC. The chain couples TRBV6-1 to TRBJ2-7, with TRBD1 identical over 12 bases. The CDR3 is 14 amino acids. The germline CDR1 and CDR2 sequences are MNHNS and SASEGT. Unmatched junction bases numbered 6, after V lost 8 bases and J lost 4 bases.

The chain uses TRBV7-2 and TRBJ1-6; 7 bases fit TRBD1. This CDR3 is 15 amino acids long. Germline V gene data show CDR1 as SGHTA and CDR2 as FQGNSA. Trimming removed 5 bases from V and 7 bases from J; junction bases left unmatched: 8. This CDR3 is CASSPEGQPNSPLHF. CDR3 DNA: TGTGCCAGCAGCCCGGAGGGACAGCCCAATTCACCCCTCCACTTT. Combining the CDR3 with reference TRBV7-2 and TRBJ1-6 gives the whole variable domain GAGVSQSPSNKVTEKGKDVELRCDPISGHTALYWYRQSLGQGLEFLIYFQGNSAPDKSGLPSDRFSAERTGGSVSTLTIQRTQQEDSAVYLCASSPEGQPNSPLHFGNGTRLTVT.

The rearrangement links TRBV9 to TRBJ1-2; D is ambiguous. This CDR3 is built from 13 residues. Germline CDR1 SGDLS, CDR2 YYNGEE. Trimming stripped 4 bases from V and 8 bases from J, with 15 bases between. CDR3 in DNA: TGTGCCAGCAGCCTAGACCCGAGGTTGGGCTACACCTTC. Its translation: CASSLDPRLGYTF. Based on the CDR3 plus reference TRBV9 and TRBJ1-2, the full variable domain is DSGVTQTPKHLITATGQRVTLRCSPRSGDLSVYWYQQSLDQGLQFLIQYYNGEERAKGNILERFSAQQFPDLHSELNLSSLELGDSALYFCASSLDPRLGYTFGSGTRLTVV.

This clone was counted a single time. This chain uses TRBV6-5 with TRBJ2-3; TRBD2 agrees at 10 bases. The germline CDR1 and CDR2 sequences are MNHEY and SVGAGI. The junction had 3 bases not matched to a gene; V was cut back by 0 bases and J by 9 bases. The CDR3 is made up of 14 amino acids. The CDR3 here is CASSYSTLAGTQYF. The CDR3 nucleotides are TGTGCCAGCAGTTACTCAACACTAGCGGGGACGCAGTATTTT.

The chain is built from TRBV10-3 and TRBJ1-1; tentatively, D is TRBD1 (5 bases). CDR1 and CDR2 from the germline V gene are ENHRY and SYGVKD. The CDR3 length is 18 residues. The V and J ends lost 5 bases and 0 bases respectively, with 22 bases between them. CDR3 DNA sequence: TGTGCCATCAGTCTCCACCCCACCAGGGAAGATATGAACACTGAAGCTTTCTTT. Translation: CAISLHPTREDMNTEAFF.

V is TRBV5-4 and J is TRBJ2-1, with 8 bases that match TRBD1. The germline CDR1 and CDR2 sequences are SGHNT and YYREEE (reference sequence). J lost 7 bases, V lost 3 bases, and 12 bases had no gene match. The CDR3 runs to 16 residues. CDR3 nucleotide sequence: TGTGCCAGCAGCTGGACAGGGAGGAGCAAAATTAATGAGCAGTTCTTC. The encoded protein is CASSWTGRSKINEQFF.

The chain uses TRBV5-1 and TRBJ2-5, with 9 bases identical to TRBD2. CDR3 length: 15 residues. The germline V gene encodes CDR1 SGHRS and CDR2 YFSETQ. The J segment lost 5 bases and the V segment lost 4 bases, leaving 9 bases of the junction unmatched. CDR3 protein: CASSPRGGGAETQYF. The CDR3 DNA sequence: TGCGCCAGCAGCCCCCGTGGCGGGGGGGCGGAGACCCAGTACTTC.